This is a list of T cell receptor beta chains from one sample in a study of long-term antiretroviral therapy in people with HIV. Here immunoSEQ multiplex PCR was the method, and the copy in TCRdb shows in-frame clones only, minus some. The top ten hold 9.3% of the sample, which has 25,000 to 35,000 clones, 78% seen once. The source was unsorted PBMCs, collected 1.5 years before starting antiretroviral therapy. These receptors all come from a man between 18 and 29 years old with HIV. The CDR3 runs from the conserved cysteine through the conserved F or W.

>TRBV10-1|TRBJ2-3
CASSESELRTSTDTQYF
>TRBV20-1|TRBJ2-2
CSARGPGELFF
>TRBV10-3|TRBJ2-7
CAIGGLAGDEQYF
>TRBV2|TRBJ2-7
CASSVGGPYEQYF
>TRBV9|TRBJ2-1
CASSVEPAGSYNEQFF
>TRBV7-3|TRBJ2-3
CASSLTGTATDTQYF
>TRBV6-1|TRBJ1-2
CASLGQGQGYTF
>TRBV7-2|TRBJ2-5
CASSLALLGGLQETQYF
>TRBV2|TRBJ2-7
CASSDRREQYF
>TRBV7-9|TRBJ1-1
CASSLATPEAFF
>TRBV29-1|TRBJ1-4
CSVEAPRNEKLFF
>TRBV6-6|TRBJ1-1
CASEGVGRYAEAFF
>TRBV7-2|TRBJ2-1
CASSPTPQSEQFF
>TRBV7-9|-
CASSLQGDPYEQYF
>TRBV19|TRBJ2-7
CASSGTGYDSYEQYF
>TRBV15|TRBJ2-5
CATSPASYQETQYF
>TRBV7-8|TRBJ2-1
CASSLVRAGGRLDNEQFF
>TRBV19|TRBJ1-1
CASSIRQPRSEAFF
>TRBV30|TRBJ1-2
CAWDHRVGGYTF
>TRBV7-2|TRBJ2-2
CASSLGGRVTGELFF
>TRBV5-1|TRBJ2-3
CASSYGQGRDTQYF
>TRBV7-8|TRBJ2-5
CASSLGGQGWQETQYF
>TRBV9|TRBJ2-1
CASSVGGPSEQFF
>TRBV9|TRBJ2-1
CASSDQSGSGRAWEQFF
>TRBV7-9|TRBJ1-1
CASSLGSEAFF
>TRBV4-1|TRBJ1-2
CASSQGNPGYGYTF